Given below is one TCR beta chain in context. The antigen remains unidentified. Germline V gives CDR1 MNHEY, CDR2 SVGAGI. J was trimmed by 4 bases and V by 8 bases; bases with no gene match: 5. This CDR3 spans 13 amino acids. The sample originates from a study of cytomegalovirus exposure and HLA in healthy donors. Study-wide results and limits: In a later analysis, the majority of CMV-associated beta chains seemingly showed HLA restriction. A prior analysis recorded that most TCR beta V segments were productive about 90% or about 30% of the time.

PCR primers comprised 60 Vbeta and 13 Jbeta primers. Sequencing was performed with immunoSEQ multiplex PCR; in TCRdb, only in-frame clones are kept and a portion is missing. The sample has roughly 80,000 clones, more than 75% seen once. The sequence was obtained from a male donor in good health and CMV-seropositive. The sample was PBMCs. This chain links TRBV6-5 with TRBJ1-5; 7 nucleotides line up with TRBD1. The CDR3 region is CASSGQINQPQHF. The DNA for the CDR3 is TGTGCCAGCTCGGGACAGATTAATCAGCCCCAGCATTTT.